A single sample is the source of the 10 T cell receptor beta chains below, sequenced in a study of blood T cell repertoires in COVID-19. The protocol was immunoSEQ multiplex PCR, while the TCRdb copy is restricted to in-frame clones and leaves out a portion. The sample lists some 210,000 clones; around 91% were seen once. What was sequenced was peripheral blood. Every receptor here comes from a woman aged 40 to 49 with acute or convalescent COVID-19.

This chain joins TRBV19 and TRBJ1-1, with D uncertain. The V end lost 5 bases, the J end lost 0 bases, and 10 bases lay between the germline ends. The CDR3 runs 14 residues. Germline CDR1 LNHDA, CDR2 SQIVND (reference sequence). CDR3 in amino acids: CASSRSGMNTEAFF. DNA for the CDR3: TGTGCCAGTAGTCGCTCCGGGATGAACACTGAAGCTTTCTTT.

J is TRBJ2-3 and V is TRBV9; TRBD2 aligns across 7 bases. CDR1 and CDR2 (germline): SGDLS, YYNGEE. J was trimmed by 0 bases and V by 2 bases; bases with no gene match: 3. The CDR3 runs to 15 residues. The CDR3 spells CASSVFSGSTDTQYF. In DNA form, the CDR3 reads TGTGCCAGCAGCGTGTTTAGCGGGAGCACAGATACGCAGTATTTT. The full variable domain, completed using reference TRBV9 and TRBJ2-3, is DSGVTQTPKHLITATGQRVTLRCSPRSGDLSVYWYQQSLDQGLQFLIQYYNGEERAKGNILERFSAQQFPDLHSELNLSSLELGDSALYFCASSVFSGSTDTQYFGPGTRLTVL.

The chain is built from TRBV10-1 and TRBJ2-7; 9 bases agree with TRBD1. The CDR3 length is 11 residues. From germline, CDR1 is WNHNN and CDR2 SYGVQD (reference sequence). The CDR3 here is CASRAGQGIVV. CDR3 bases: TGCGCCAGCAGGGCGGGACAGGGAATCGTCGTC.

V and J are TRBV7-9 and TRBJ1-1, with D possibly TRBD1 on 5 matching bases. Germline V CDR1 and CDR2: SEHNR, FQNEAQ (reference sequence). Trimming left V 2 bases short and J 0 bases short, with 7 bases between. The CDR3 totals 14 residues. The CDR3 nucleotides read TGTGCCAGCAGCTTACAGGGCTTGAACACTGAAGCTTTCTTT. Translation gives CASSLQGLNTEAFF.

V is TRBV5-1 and J is TRBJ1-5; D not resolved. Germline values: CDR1 SGHRS, CDR2 YFSETQ. The CDR3 loop spans 13 amino acids. The germline V and J ends were trimmed by 2 bases and 6 bases, with 9 bases remaining between them. CDR3: CASSFVSGQPQHF. In DNA, the CDR3 is TGCGCCAGCAGCTTCGTTTCGGGTCAGCCCCAGCATTTT.

This chain uses TRBV10-3 with TRBJ1-2; a weak D match, TRBD1 (6 bases). Trimming removed 6 bases at V and 4 bases at J, with 21 bases between. The CDR3 length is 16 residues. CDR1 and CDR2 (germline): ENHRY, SYGVKD. CDR3 sequence reads: CAIRESTGRGVYGYTF. CDR3 nucleotides: TGTGCCATCAGGGAAAGTACAGGGAGAGGGGTCTATGGCTACACCTTC.

CDR3 amino acids: CASSYTEFNEKLFF. The CDR3 nucleotides are TGCGCCAGCAGCTACACAGAATTTAATGAAAAACTGTTTTTT. The chain combines TRBV5-1 with TRBJ1-4; D gene uncertain. Germline V gives CDR1 SGHRS, CDR2 YFSETQ. The CDR3 is made up of 14 amino acids. V was trimmed by 3 bases and J by 4 bases, leaving 10 bases between them.

The DNA for the CDR3 is TGCGCCAGCGGGGCCCAACCTAGCACAGATACGCAGTATTTT. It specifies CASGAQPSTDTQYF. J is TRBJ2-3 and V is TRBV4-1; TRBD1 might be the D (5 bases). Germline V gene sequence: CDR1 MGHRA, CDR2 YSYEKL. Between the trimmed V and J ends, which lost 8 bases and 0 bases, there was a span of 12 bases. The CDR3 totals 14 residues.

The chain has TRBV19 and TRBJ1-5; TRBD1 aligns across 10 bases. Germline values: CDR1 LNHDA, CDR2 SQIVND (reference sequence). The trim removed 5 bases at V and 6 bases at J, leaving 4 bases unmatched. CDR3 length: 14 amino acids. The CDR3 protein is CASSDRGRGQPQHF. The CDR3 DNA sequence: TGTGCCAGTAGTGACAGGGGGCGAGGTCAGCCCCAGCATTTT.

The rearrangement links TRBV19 to TRBJ1-3; the match to TRBD1 covers 8 bases. J was trimmed by 3 bases and V by 3 bases; bases with no gene match: 7. The CDR3 runs 16 residues. CDR1 is LNHDA, CDR2 SQIVND, per germline (reference sequence). The CDR3 spells CASSISAGGVGNTIYF. DNA for the CDR3: TGTGCCAGTAGTATTAGTGCAGGGGGCGTTGGAAACACCATATATTTT.